This T cell receptor beta chain was recorded in a study of T cell changes during pregnancy in multiple sclerosis. Profiled with immunoSEQ multiplex PCR; TCRdb holds only in-frame clones, not every one. Here the sample spans 95,000 to 100,000 clones, about 92% being singletons. V trimming: 0 bases; J trimming: 2 bases; junction bases outside the gene matches: 7. This CDR3 spans 16 amino acids. Germline V gives CDR1 SGHRS, CDR2 YFSETQ. This receptor was obtained from a female donor in good health, enrolled as a control in a pregnancy study. The V call is TRBV5-1, the J call TRBJ2-5; 7 bases agree with TRBD1. The sample here was peripheral blood, taken after pregnancy. The DNA for the CDR3 is TGCGCCAGCAGCTTGGCAGGGGGTTTGCCTCAAGAGACCCAGTACTTC. Translation gives CASSLAGGLPQETQYF.